The 12 T cell receptor beta chains listed next were all sequenced from one sample in a study of blood T cell repertoires in COVID-19. Using immunoSEQ multiplex PCR, the repertoire was profiled, and TCRdb retains in-frame clones only, with some absent. Here the sample spans nearly 15,000 clones, roughly 90% being singletons. Sequencing was performed on peripheral blood. These receptor sequences come from a human donor in a cohort sampled during active COVID-19.

This clone has only one observation. The V gene is TRBV15, the J gene TRBJ1-2, with D perhaps TRBD1 (6 bases). There are 20 residues in the CDR3. Germline V CDR1 and CDR2: LNHNV, YYDKDF (reference sequence). V gave up 2 bases and J gave up 0 bases, with 25 bases separating them. CDR3 protein: CATSRLGLGAGDLTNYGYTF. CDR3 DNA: TGTGCCACCAGCAGACTTGGGCTGGGGGCAGGAGACCTAACTAACTATGGCTACACCTTC. The full variable domain, rest sourced from reference TRBV15 and TRBJ1-2, is DAMVIQNPRYQVTQFGKPVTLSCSQTLNHNVMYWYQQKSSQAPKLLFHYYDKDFNNEADTPDNFQSRRPNTSFCFLDIRSPGLGDTAMYLCATSRLGLGAGDLTNYGYTFGSGTRLTVV.

The chain carries TRBV3-1 (or the pseudogene TRBV3-2) and TRBJ1-2; 7 nucleotides agree with TRBD1. V shed 5 bases, J shed 2 bases, and the junction held 14 bases outside the gene matches. Germline CDR1 LGHDT, CDR2 YNNKEL (reference sequence). The CDR3 is 17 residues long. CDR3 in amino acids: CASSKQGRTGTNYGYTF. The CDR3, as DNA: TGTGCCAGCAGCAAACAGGGGAGGACTGGGACAAACTATGGCTACACCTTC.

Only one count was recorded for this clone. This sequence joins TRBV11-2 and TRBJ1-1; 7 nucleotides match TRBD1. The CDR3 extends over 14 amino acids. Germline V gene sequence: CDR1 SGHAT, CDR2 FQNNGV. Trimming cost V 0 bases and J 4 bases; bases outside gene matches: 2. CDR3 coding DNA: TGTGCCAGCAGCTTAGATCGACAGGGCACTGAAGCTTTCTTT. It is translated as CASSLDRQGTEAFF.

V is TRBV6-5 and J is TRBJ2-1; 7 nucleotides match TRBD1. Germline V gives CDR1 MNHEY, CDR2 SVGAGI. There are 16 residues in the CDR3. Trimming removed 2 bases from V and 5 bases from J; junction bases left unmatched: 9. As DNA, the CDR3 is TGTGCCAGCAGTTACGTCCGGGACAGAGCAAACAATGAGCAGTTCTTC. Residues: CASSYVRDRANNEQFF.

CDR3 sequence reads: CASMAGGNQPQHF. The CDR3 DNA is TGTGCCAGCATGGCCGGGGGCAATCAGCCCCAGCATTTT. The chain joins TRBV6-5 to TRBJ1-5; D call uncertain. Germline V CDR1 and CDR2: MNHEY, SVGAGI. CDR3 length: 13 amino acids. Trimming took 7 bases from V and 2 from J, leaving 9 bases between them.

This clone was recorded only once. The chain employs TRBV6-1 and TRBJ1-1, with no clear D. Germline CDR1 MNHNS, CDR2 SASEGT. CDR3 length: 14 amino acids. The V and J ends lost 2 bases and 4 bases respectively, with 11 bases between them. CDR3 coding DNA: TGTGCCAGCAGTGAACCCCCCCGGAGCACTGAAGCTTTCTTT. It codes for CASSEPPRSTEAFF.

This clone appeared once. The V call is TRBV19, the J call TRBJ1-5, with no clear D. CDR3 length equals 15 residues. The germline V gene has CDR1 LNHDA and CDR2 SQIVND (reference sequence). V was cut by 4 bases and J by 3 bases, with 13 bases left in between. The CDR3 DNA reads TGTGCCAGTAGTACGCCACGGTCCTACAATCAGCCCCAGCATTTT. Its protein product is CASSTPRSYNQPQHF.

The V call is TRBV11-2, the J call TRBJ2-7, with 8 bases aligning to TRBD2. Trimming removed 5 bases from V and 9 bases from J; junction bases left unmatched: 15. Per germline, CDR1 SGHAT and CDR2 FQNNGV. The CDR3 is made up of 15 amino acids. The CDR3 region has the DNA TGTGCCAGCAGCCAAAATTTGGCGGGGGGCCCTCGGCAGTACTTC. Amino acid sequence: CASSQNLAGGPRQYF. The full variable domain, with the rest looked up from reference TRBV11-2 and TRBJ2-7, is EAGVAQSPRYKIIEKRQSVAFWCNPISGHATLYWYQQILGQGPKLLIQFQNNGVVDDSQLPKDRFSAERLKGVDSTLKIQPAKLEDSAVYLCASSQNLAGGPRQYFGPGTRLTVT.

CDR3: CASSQNPPTGTSRELFF. CDR3 coding DNA: TGCGCCAGCAGCCAAAATCCCCCGACAGGGACAAGTCGGGAGCTGTTTTTT. The rearrangement joins TRBV4-1 to TRBJ2-2; 7 nucleotides agree with TRBD1. The germline V gene has CDR1 MGHRA and CDR2 YSYEKL. The length of the CDR3 is 17 residues. V dropped 2 bases and J dropped 9; count of bases not matched to a gene: 15.

J is TRBJ1-2 and V is TRBV6-5; maybe TRBD1 (5 bases). Germline CDR1 and CDR2: MNHEY and SVGAGI. The V gene lost 2 bases and the J gene lost 8 bases, with 9 bases spanning the gap. The CDR3 runs 12 residues. CDR3 in amino acids: CASSYRGRGYTF. For the CDR3, the DNA is TGTGCCAGCAGTTACAGGGGCCGGGGCTACACCTTC.

The rearrangement uses TRBV5-4 and TRBJ2-5; 10 bases are a match to TRBD2. The length of the CDR3 is 17 residues. J was trimmed by 4 bases and V by 5 bases; bases with no gene match: 14. The germline V gene has CDR1 SGHNT and CDR2 YYREEE (reference sequence). The CDR3 spells CASRSSLSGGASETQYF. DNA of the CDR3: TGTGCCAGCAGATCCAGCCTGAGCGGGGGGGCTTCAGAGACCCAGTACTTC.

The CDR3 reads CAWSGTYEQYF. The CDR3, as DNA: TGTGCCTGGAGTGGAACTTACGAGCAGTACTTC. This chain uses TRBV30 with TRBJ2-7; D is unclear. The CDR3 runs to 11 residues. CDR1 is GTSNPN, CDR2 SVGIG, per germline (reference sequence). With 1 base removed from V and 4 bases from J, the gap between germline ends came to 5 bases.